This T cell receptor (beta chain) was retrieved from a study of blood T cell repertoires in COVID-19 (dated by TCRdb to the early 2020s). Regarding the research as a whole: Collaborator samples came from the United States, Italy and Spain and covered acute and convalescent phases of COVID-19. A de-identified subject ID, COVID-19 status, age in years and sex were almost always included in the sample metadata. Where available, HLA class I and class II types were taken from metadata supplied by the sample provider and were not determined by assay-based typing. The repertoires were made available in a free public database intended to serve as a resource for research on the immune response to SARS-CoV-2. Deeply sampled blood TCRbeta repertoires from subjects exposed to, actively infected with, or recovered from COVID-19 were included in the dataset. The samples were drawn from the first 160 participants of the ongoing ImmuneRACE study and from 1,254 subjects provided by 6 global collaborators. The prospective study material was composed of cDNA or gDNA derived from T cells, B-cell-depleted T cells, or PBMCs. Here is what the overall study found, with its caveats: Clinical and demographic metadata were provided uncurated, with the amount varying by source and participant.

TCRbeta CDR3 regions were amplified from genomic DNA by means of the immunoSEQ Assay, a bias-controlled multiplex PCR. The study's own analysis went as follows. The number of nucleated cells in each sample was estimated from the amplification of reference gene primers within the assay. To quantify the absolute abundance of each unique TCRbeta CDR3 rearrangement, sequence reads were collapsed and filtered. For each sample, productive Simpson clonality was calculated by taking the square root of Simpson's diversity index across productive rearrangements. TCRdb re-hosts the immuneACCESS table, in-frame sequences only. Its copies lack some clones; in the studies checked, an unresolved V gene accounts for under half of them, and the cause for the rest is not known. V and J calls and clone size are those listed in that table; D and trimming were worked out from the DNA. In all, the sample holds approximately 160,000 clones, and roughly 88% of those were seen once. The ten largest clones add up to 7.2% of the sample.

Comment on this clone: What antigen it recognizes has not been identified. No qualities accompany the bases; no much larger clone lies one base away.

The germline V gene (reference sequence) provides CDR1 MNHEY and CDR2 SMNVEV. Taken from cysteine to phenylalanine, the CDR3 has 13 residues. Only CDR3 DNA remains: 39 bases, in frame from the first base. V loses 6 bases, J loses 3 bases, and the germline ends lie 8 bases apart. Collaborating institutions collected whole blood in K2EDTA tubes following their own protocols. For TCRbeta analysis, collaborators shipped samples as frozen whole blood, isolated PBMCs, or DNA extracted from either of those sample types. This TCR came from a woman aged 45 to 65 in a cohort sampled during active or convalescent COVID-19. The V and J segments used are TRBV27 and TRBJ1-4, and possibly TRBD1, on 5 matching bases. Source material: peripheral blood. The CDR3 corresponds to CASSRTPNEKLFF. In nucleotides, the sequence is TGTGCCAGCAGCCGGACACCTAATGAAAAACTGTTTTTT.